A selection of T cell receptor beta chains follows, all from one sample in a study of T cells expressing NK-cell markers. TCRdb re-called the 5' RACE reads and catalogs CDR3 proteins one per entry, DNA excluded. This listing includes approximately 150,000 distinct CDR3 sequences. The specimen sequenced was blood T cells: a sorted CD56 or NKG2C T cell subset, CD4+ or CD8+ T cells, or bulk PBMC T cells (not recorded which). The receptors were gathered from a man between 18 and 29 years old in good health. The CDR3 runs from the conserved cysteine through the conserved F or W. Each record gives: J gene, V gene, CDR3 protein.

j_gene: TRBJ2-7; v_gene: TRBV7-9; CDR3aa: CASSSPLGGQGSRLMPYEQYF
j_gene: TRBJ2-7; v_gene: TRBV5-3; CDR3aa: CARSLTSSGRGYEQYF
j_gene: TRBJ2-5; v_gene: TRBV27; CDR3aa: CASTQAPGGETQYF
j_gene: TRBJ2-1; v_gene: TRBV20-1; CDR3aa: CSARDRLNEQFF
j_gene: TRBJ2-7; v_gene: TRBV20-1; CDR3aa: CSARVSLAIPYEQYF
j_gene: TRBJ2-5; v_gene: TRBV15; CDR3aa: CATSTDRLETQYF
j_gene: TRBJ2-3; v_gene: TRBV12-3/TRBV12-4; CDR3aa: CASSLTGRTSGDTQYF
j_gene: TRBJ2-3; v_gene: TRBV30; CDR3aa: CAWSTGLAGPHDTQYF
j_gene: TRBJ2-7; v_gene: TRBV5-4; CDR3aa: CASSLDRDRTNEQYF
j_gene: TRBJ2-1; v_gene: TRBV15; CDR3aa: CATSGGSGTSLNEQFF
j_gene: TRBJ2-6; v_gene: TRBV6-1; CDR3aa: CASSKGGANVLTF
j_gene: TRBJ2-1; v_gene: TRBV7-2; CDR3aa: CASSGGALSSYNEQFF
j_gene: TRBJ2-3; v_gene: TRBV7-8; CDR3aa: CASSLAREVRTDTQYF
j_gene: TRBJ2-1; v_gene: TRBV6-5; CDR3aa: CASSYSVGGGEQFF
j_gene: TRBJ2-1; v_gene: TRBV19; CDR3aa: CASSSGYNEQFF
j_gene: TRBJ2-5; v_gene: TRBV6-2/TRBV6-3; CDR3aa: CASAPRNLGQETQYF
j_gene: TRBJ2-3; v_gene: TRBV27; CDR3aa: CASSLSTGLARTDTQYF
j_gene: TRBJ2-2; v_gene: TRBV29-1; CDR3aa: CSVELVGELFF
j_gene: TRBJ2-4; v_gene: TRBV19; CDR3aa: CASSQGRTDIQYF
j_gene: TRBJ1-2; v_gene: TRBV11-2; CDR3aa: CASSLDAGYDYGYTF
j_gene: TRBJ2-3; v_gene: TRBV11-1; CDR3aa: CASSSYIARDSSTDTQYF
j_gene: TRBJ2-5; v_gene: TRBV12-3/TRBV12-4; CDR3aa: CASSGSGRRETQYF
j_gene: TRBJ1-2; v_gene: TRBV28; CDR3aa: CATARDRSGYTF
j_gene: TRBJ2-7; v_gene: TRBV16; CDR3aa: CASSHDRVVDEQYF
j_gene: TRBJ2-7; v_gene: TRBV5-1; CDR3aa: CASSFGTGSYEQYF
j_gene: TRBJ2-1; v_gene: TRBV6-2/TRBV6-3; CDR3aa: CASSYSRHGSSYNEQFF
j_gene: TRBJ2-1; v_gene: TRBV19; CDR3aa: CASSLPTTHPYNEQFF
j_gene: TRBJ2-2; v_gene: TRBV25-1; CDR3aa: CASSEFSIQTGLTGELFF
j_gene: TRBJ2-6; v_gene: TRBV13; CDR3aa: CASSSKGSGANVLTF
j_gene: TRBJ2-1; v_gene: TRBV27; CDR3aa: CASSLFRSDEQFF
j_gene: TRBJ2-1; v_gene: TRBV25-1; CDR3aa: CASSESYGLAAGDNEQFF
j_gene: TRBJ2-2; v_gene: TRBV4-3; CDR3aa: CASSQVSGALSTGELFF
j_gene: TRBJ2-1; v_gene: TRBV4-1; CDR3aa: CASSQDLAGGTGEQFF
j_gene: TRBJ2-1; v_gene: TRBV20-1; CDR3aa: CSAIEEFSYNEQFF
j_gene: TRBJ2-3; v_gene: TRBV7-6; CDR3aa: CASSLGLPRSTDTQYF
j_gene: TRBJ2-1; v_gene: TRBV5-5; CDR3aa: CASSSGEKREMTYNEQFF
j_gene: TRBJ1-2; v_gene: TRBV4-2; CDR3aa: CASSQEAGAGYTF
j_gene: TRBJ2-6; v_gene: TRBV6-4; CDR3aa: CASSDWSSGANVLTF
j_gene: TRBJ2-1; v_gene: TRBV7-3; CDR3aa: CASSLDPRGGSYNEQFF